These 16 T cell receptor beta chains originate from one sample sequenced in a study of T cells in Graves' hyperthyroidism and ophthalmopathy. Using RNA transcripts as the source, TCR beta CDR3 regions were amplified. During a first-round RT-PCR of the TCR CDR3, the HTBI primer set was used. From the multiplex PCR reads, TCRdb called clonotypes with MiXCR, one entry per CDR3 protein. The data show 140,000 or so distinct CDR3 sequences, around 21% seen once. The sequencing input was blood. These receptors were collected from a woman between 45 and 60 years old with Graves' hyperthyroidism that later progressed to Graves' ophthalmopathy.

The table lists this clonotype with many counts. The chain couples TRBV2 to TRBJ2-7; 9 nucleotides agree with TRBD1. This CDR3 contains 15 residues. Unmatched junction bases numbered 9, after V lost 7 bases and J lost 2 bases. CDR1 and CDR2 from the germline V gene are SNHLY and FYNNEI. The DNA of the CDR3 is TGTGCCAGCAAATCCGGGACAGGGAAGCCCTACGAGCAGTACTTC. This sequence encodes CASKSGTGKPYEQYF.

This clonotype came up many times. The chain couples TRBV27 to TRBJ2-6; D gene ambiguous. The germline V gene has CDR1 MNHEY and CDR2 SMNVEV (reference sequence). This CDR3 comprises 17 residues. The germline V and J ends were trimmed by 2 bases and 1 base, with 12 bases remaining between them. CDR3 DNA sequence: TGTGCCAGCAGTTTAAGGGCCACCCTATCTGGGGCCAACGTCCTGACTTTC. It is translated as CASSLRATLSGANVLTF.

The chain links TRBV5-8 to TRBJ2-3; unclear D gene. V gave up 1 base and J gave up 0 bases, with 9 bases separating them. The CDR3 runs to 15 residues. Germline assignment: CDR1 SGHTS and CDR2 YDEGEE. DNA for the CDR3: TGTGCCAGCAGCTTGTACACACTGAGCACAGATACGCAGTATTTT. Translating gives CASSLYTLSTDTQYF.

The chain is built from TRBV7-6 and TRBJ2-2; the D gene is possibly TRBD2 (6 bases). Germline values: CDR1 SGHVS, CDR2 FNYEAQ. Trimming pared 4 bases from V and 1 base from J, leaving 16 bases between. The CDR3 has 17 residues. The CDR3 region is CASSSGLSGLNTGELFF. The CDR3 nucleotides are TGTGCCAGCAGCTCCGGACTTAGCGGACTGAACACCGGGGAGCTGTTTTTT.

This CDR3 reads CASSQQGTSGDTQYF. The CDR3 DNA reads TGCGCCAGCAGCCAACAGGGGACCTCGGGAGATACGCAGTATTTT. The V and J genes are TRBV4-1 and TRBJ2-3; possible D gene TRBD1, 6 bases. CDR3 length: 15 residues. The ends were cut back, 2 bases at V and 5 bases at J, with 14 bases in the middle. Per germline, CDR1 MGHRA and CDR2 YSYEKL.

The chain couples TRBV28 to TRBJ2-2, with D hard to call. Trimming left V 7 bases short and J 3 bases short, with 3 bases between. This CDR3 has 11 amino acids. CDR1 MDHEN and CDR2 SYDVKM come from the germline V gene. The CDR3 region is CASKDTGELFF. Here the CDR3 DNA reads TGTGCCAGCAAGGACACCGGGGAGCTGTTTTTT. Filled out from reference TRBV28 and TRBJ2-2, the complete variable domain reads DVKVTQSSRYLVKRTGEKVFLECVQDMDHENMFWYRQDPGLGLRLIYFSYDVKMKEKGDIPEGYSVSREKKERFSLILESASTNQTSMYLCASKDTGELFFGEGSRLTVL.

In this sample, this clonotype turned up many times. The chain joins TRBV11-3 to TRBJ2-1; D uncertain. V lost 5 bases to trimming and J lost 0 bases, with 11 bases between them. Germline V CDR1 and CDR2: SGHNT, YENEEA. There are 15 residues in the CDR3. CDR3 nucleotides: TGTGCCAGCAGCCTTTCACGGAGCTCCTACAATGAGCAGTTCTTC. It codes for CASSLSRSSYNEQFF. Full variable domain (rest looked up from reference TRBV11-3 and TRBJ2-1): EAGVVQSPRYKIIEKKQPVAFWCNPISGHNTLYWYLQNLGQGPELLIRYENEEAVDDSQLPKDRFSAERLKGVDSTLKIQPAELGDSAVYLCASSLSRSSYNEQFFGPGTRLTVL.

This clonotype has ten or more counts. This chain joins TRBV28 and TRBJ2-7, with TRBD1 matching over 9 bases. The CDR3 spans 14 residues. CDR1 and CDR2 from the germline V gene are MDHEN and SYDVKM. Trimming cost V 6 bases and J 7 bases; bases outside gene matches: 10. CDR3 region: CASSAGTGRGEQYF. In nucleotides, the CDR3 is TGTGCCAGCAGCGCCGGGACAGGGAGAGGTGAGCAGTACTTC. The variable domain in full, completed from reference TRBV28 and TRBJ2-7, reads DVKVTQSSRYLVKRTGEKVFLECVQDMDHENMFWYRQDPGLGLRLIYFSYDVKMKEKGDIPEGYSVSREKKERFSLILESASTNQTSMYLCASSAGTGRGEQYFGPGTRLTVT.

The chain carries TRBV28 and TRBJ2-7; 14 nucleotides match TRBD2. After removal of 6 bases from V and 1 base from J, the junction contained 8 bases not matched to a gene. CDR3 length equals 17 residues. Germline CDR1 and CDR2: MDHEN and SYDVKM. The CDR3: CASRPTGTSGRSYEQYF. The CDR3 bases are TGTGCCAGCAGACCTACCGGGACTAGCGGGAGATCCTACGAGCAGTACTTC.

There are a few counts of this clonotype. This chain joins TRBV6-1 and TRBJ2-2; D gene uncertain. This CDR3 has 13 amino acids. The germline V gene has CDR1 MNHNS and CDR2 SASEGT. V was shortened by 7 bases and J by 7 bases, with 13 bases between the two germline ends. The CDR3 bases are TGTGCCAGCATCGGCTTTAGAGGCGGGGAGCTGTTTTTT. Its translation: CASIGFRGGELFF.

This clonotype was observed many times. The chain combines TRBV3-1 with TRBJ2-1, with TRBD1 as a possible D gene (5 bases). Trimming removed 3 bases at V and 0 bases at J, with 12 bases between. CDR1 and CDR2 from the germline V gene are LGHDT and YNNKEL (reference sequence). The CDR3 length is 16 residues. This CDR3 is CASSQGRSRSYNEQFF. The CDR3 DNA is TGTGCCAGCAGCCAGGGGCGGAGCCGCTCCTACAATGAGCAGTTCTTC.

This clonotype was observed many times. This chain links TRBV27 with TRBJ2-1, with no clear D. Trimming left V 2 bases short and J 4 bases short, with 6 bases between. This CDR3 is 13 amino acids long. The V gene's germline CDR1 is MNHEY and CDR2 SMNVEV (reference sequence). The CDR3 DNA follows: TGTGCCAGCAGTTTAAACCTGTACAATGAGCAGTTCTTC. Translation gives CASSLNLYNEQFF.

This clonotype was picked up a small number of times. The DNA for the CDR3 is TGTGCCAGCAGCCCAGGATCCTCAGGGGCGCAGTATTTT. Amino acids: CASSPGSSGAQYF. The V call is TRBV12-3 or TRBV12-4, the J call TRBJ2-3, with D tentatively TRBD1 (6 bases). CDR3 size: 13 residues. V lost 6 bases to trimming and J lost 10 bases, with 17 bases between them.

In its sample, this clonotype was seen many times. The chain uses TRBV2 and TRBJ1-6; a possible D gene is TRBD1 (5 bases). Trimming left V 11 bases short and J 4 bases short, with 12 bases between. Germline CDR1 reads SNHLY; CDR2 reads FYNNEI. The CDR3 totals 13 residues. CDR3 DNA: TGTGCCGGCAAACAGGATTATAATTCACCCCTCCACTTT. Protein: CAGKQDYNSPLHF.

The chain has TRBV20-1 and TRBJ2-7, with D maybe TRBD1 (6 bases). With 0 bases removed from V and 0 bases from J, the gap between germline ends came to 15 bases. The CDR3 covers 16 residues. CDR1 is DFQATT and CDR2 is SNEGSKA in the germline V gene (reference sequence). In nucleotides, the CDR3 is TGCAGTGCTAGAGATTACAGGGCCATGAGCTCCTACGAGCAGTACTTC. Translated: CSARDYRAMSSYEQYF.

This clonotype was detected ten times or more. The chain combines TRBV28 with TRBJ1-4; TRBD1 is a possible D gene (6 bases). CDR3 size: 16 residues. Germline loops: CDR1 MDHEN, CDR2 SYDVKM. V shed 3 bases and J shed 6 bases, with 17 bases lying between them. Here the CDR3 DNA reads TGTGCCAGCAGTTTTGGAAACAGGGCACGGGATGAAAAACTGTTTTTT. It is translated as CASSFGNRARDEKLFF.